This TCR beta chain was found in a study of T cells in Graves' hyperthyroidism and ophthalmopathy. A patient was excluded if there was uncontrolled infection, other autoimmune disease, pregnancy or lactation. Amplification yielded TCR beta CDR3 regions, with RNA transcripts as the source. HTBI primers drove first-round RT-PCR of the TCR CDR3. TCRdb recomputed calls from the multiplex PCR reads with MiXCR, one row per CDR3 protein. The table lists about 480,000 distinct CDR3 sequences, around 15% of them singletons. Only a few counts were recorded for this clonotype. The antigen remains undetermined. The conserved final phenylalanine or tryptophan is absent from the CDR3, which likely points to a read error. Whole-study results and caveats: Most clonotypes expanded in thyroid above 0.001 were likewise present in blood.

This CDR3 is 16 amino acids long. V was clipped by 0 bases and J by 1 base; unmatched bases: 5. The sample comprised blood. The chain carries TRBV12-3 or TRBV12-4 and TRBJ2-5, with 7 bases fitting TRBD2. The receptor was isolated from a woman aged 18-30 years with Graves' hyperthyroidism. CDR3 nucleotide sequence: TGTGCCAGCAGTTTAGCGCAAGCTAGCGGCCAAGAGACCCAGTACCTC. It codes for CASSLAQASGQETQYL.